The present T cell receptor beta chain was sequenced within a study of regulatory T cells in long-lasting Graves disease. HTBI primers from iRepertoire and Arm-PCR of CDR3 regions yielded the TCR beta libraries. TCRdb passed the multiplex PCR reads through MiXCR, listing each CDR3 protein once. The table has 300,000 to 500,000 distinct CDR3 sequences, less than 25% seen once. This clonotype was seen more than once but under ten times. Possible read error: a much larger clone is one base away. Time point reported: persistent/refractory GD, antithyroid drugs over 5 years with positive TRAb. PBMC RNA was the source of the TCR library. V dropped 5 bases and J dropped 4; count of bases not matched to a gene: 7. This CDR3 has 15 residues.

The receptor was derived from a female donor with Graves disease. The source material was peripheral blood mononuclear cells (PBMCs), sampled when the disease was refractory, from a patient treated with antithyroid drugs. V is TRBV12-3 or TRBV12-4 and J is TRBJ1-4; 7 nucleotides agree with TRBD1. The CDR3 sequence is CASSVGTEGNEKLFF. CDR3 bases: TGTGCCAGCAGTGTCGGGACAGAGGGTAATGAAAAACTGTTTTTT.